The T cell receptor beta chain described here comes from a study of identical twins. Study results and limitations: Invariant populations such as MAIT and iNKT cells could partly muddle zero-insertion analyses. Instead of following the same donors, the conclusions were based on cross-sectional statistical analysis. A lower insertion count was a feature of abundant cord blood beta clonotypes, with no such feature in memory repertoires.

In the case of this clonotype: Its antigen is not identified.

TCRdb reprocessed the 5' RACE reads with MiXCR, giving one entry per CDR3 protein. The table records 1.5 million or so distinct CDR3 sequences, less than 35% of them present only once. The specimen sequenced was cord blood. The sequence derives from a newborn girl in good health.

The CDR3 nucleotides are TGTGCCAGCAGCCAAGTCCTAGCATTCGAGACCCAGTTCTTC. This sequence encodes CASSQVLAFETQFF. This chain links TRBV4-2 with TRBJ2-1, with D possibly TRBD2 on 5 matching bases. The germline V gene has CDR1 LGHNA and CDR2 YNFKEQ. V dropped 1 base and J dropped 13 bases, with 17 bases sitting between them. This CDR3 has 14 amino acids.